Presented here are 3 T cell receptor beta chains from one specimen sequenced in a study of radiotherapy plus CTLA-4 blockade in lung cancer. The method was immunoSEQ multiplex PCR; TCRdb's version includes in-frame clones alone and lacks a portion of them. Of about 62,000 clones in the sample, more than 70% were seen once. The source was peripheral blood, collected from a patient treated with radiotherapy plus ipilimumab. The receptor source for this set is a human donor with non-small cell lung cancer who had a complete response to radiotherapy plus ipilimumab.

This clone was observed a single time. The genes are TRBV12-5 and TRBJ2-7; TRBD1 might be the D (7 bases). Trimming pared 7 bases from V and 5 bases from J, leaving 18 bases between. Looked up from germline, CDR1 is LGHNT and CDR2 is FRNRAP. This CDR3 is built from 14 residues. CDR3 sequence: CASALLDRRDEQYF. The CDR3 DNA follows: TGTGCTAGTGCCTTACTGGACAGGAGGGACGAGCAGTACTTC.

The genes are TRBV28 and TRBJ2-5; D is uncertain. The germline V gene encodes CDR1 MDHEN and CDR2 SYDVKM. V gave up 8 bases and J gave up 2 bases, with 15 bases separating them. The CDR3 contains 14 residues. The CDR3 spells CASGTTPVQETQYF. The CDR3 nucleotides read TGTGCCAGCGGAACGACTCCGGTTCAAGAGACCCAGTACTTC.

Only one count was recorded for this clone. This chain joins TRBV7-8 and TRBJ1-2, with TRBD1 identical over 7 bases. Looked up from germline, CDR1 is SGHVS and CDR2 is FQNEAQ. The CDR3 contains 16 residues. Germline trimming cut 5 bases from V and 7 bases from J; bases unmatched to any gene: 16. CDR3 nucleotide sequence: TGTGCCAGCAGCCCTACGCAGGGGGTTTCATGGAGTGGCTACACCTTC. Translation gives CASSPTQGVSWSGYTF. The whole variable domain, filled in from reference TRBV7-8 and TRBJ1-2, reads GAGVSQSPRYKVAKRGQDVALRCDPISGHVSLFWYQQALGQGPEFLTYFQNEAQLDKSGLPSDRFFAERPEGSVSTLKIQRTQQEDSAVYLCASSPTQGVSWSGYTFGSGTRLTVV.